A single sample is the source of the 16 T cell receptor beta chains below, sequenced in a study of shared clonotypes between healthy human individuals. TCRdb keeps only in-frame clones here, not all; method: immunoSEQ multiplex PCR. The table has a few hundred thousand clones, about 73% seen once; the top ten hold roughly a tenth. The sequenced sample consisted of memory CD4+ T cells sorted from blood. Subset here: CD45RA-negative fraction. The receptors were gathered from a young man in good health.

This clone was recorded at least ten times. This chain connects TRBV10-2 to TRBJ2-3; D remains ambiguous. Germline CDR1 reads WSHSY; CDR2 reads SAAADI. The V end lost 7 bases, the J end lost 5 bases, and 10 bases lay between the germline ends. This CDR3 contains 12 residues. The CDR3, as DNA: TGCGCCAGCACCCTGTCGGGAGATACGCAGTATTTT. Its translation is CASTLSGDTQYF.

The CDR3 DNA follows: TGCGCCAGCAGCTTCAGTAGCAATCAGCCCCAGCATTTT. It yields the protein CASSFSSNQPQHF. V and J are TRBV5-1 and TRBJ1-5; D not certain. The CDR3 contains 13 residues. Germline loops: CDR1 SGHRS, CDR2 YFSETQ. The germline V and J ends were trimmed by 2 bases and 0 bases, with 3 bases remaining between them.

The rearrangement uses TRBV5-6 and TRBJ1-1, with D possibly TRBD1 on 5 matching bases. The CDR3 length is 12 residues. Per germline, CDR1 SGHDT and CDR2 YYEEEE. V shed 3 bases and J shed 5 bases, with 8 bases lying between them. CDR3 DNA sequence: TGTGCCAGCAGCTATTGGGGGACTGAAGCTTTCTTT. Its protein is CASSYWGTEAFF.

The CDR3, as DNA: TGTGCCAGTAAAAGCCGAGGAGCCGAGCAGTACTTC. It is translated as CASKSRGAEQYF. The V gene is TRBV7-9, the J gene TRBJ2-7; D is unclear. Germline V CDR1 and CDR2: SEHNR, FQNEAQ (reference sequence). There are 12 residues in the CDR3. V dropped 9 bases and J dropped 6 bases, with 15 bases sitting between them.

This rearrangement joins TRBV4-1 to TRBJ2-3; D ambiguous. V was cut by 3 bases and J by 5 bases, with 9 bases left in between. CDR3 length: 13 amino acids. The germline V gene has CDR1 MGHRA and CDR2 YSYEKL. The DNA for the CDR3 is TGCGCCAGCAGCCATCACGACATAGATACGCAGTATTTT. It specifies CASSHHDIDTQYF.

Written as DNA, the CDR3 is TGTGCCAGCTCACCACCGAACGGGAGGGCCACCGAGCAGTACTTC. Translation gives CASSPPNGRATEQYF. This chain joins TRBV18 and TRBJ2-7, with 8 bases lining up with TRBD2. The CDR3 extends over 15 amino acids. CDR1 KGHSH and CDR2 LQKENI come from the germline V gene. Trimming cost V 0 bases and J 6 bases; bases outside gene matches: 7. Complete variable domain (other parts from reference TRBV18 and TRBJ2-7): NAGVMQNPRHLVRRRGQEARLRCSPMKGHSHVYWYRQLPEEGLKFMVYLQKENIIDESGMPKERFSAEFPKEGPSILRIQQVVRGDSAAYFCASSPPNGRATEQYFGPGTRLTVT.

The CDR3 here is CASSLGRATGGEQYF. The CDR3 DNA follows: TGTGCCAGCAGCTTGGGTCGGGCTACTGGGGGCGAGCAGTACTTC. This rearrangement joins TRBV5-4 to TRBJ2-7; the D call may be TRBD1 or TRBD2 (5 bases each). CDR1 is SGHNT, CDR2 YYREEE, per germline (reference sequence). V was clipped by 0 bases and J by 6 bases, with 16 bases between them. This CDR3 region has 15 residues.

This clone was observed once. The chain employs TRBV29-1 and TRBJ1-2; the D is unclear. The CDR3 runs to 13 residues. The ends were cut back, 1 base at V and 5 bases at J, with 11 bases in the middle. Looked up from germline, CDR1 is SQVTM and CDR2 is ANQGSEA. As DNA, the CDR3 is TGCAGCGTTGAAGTCGTAACGGCGTATGGCTACACCTTC. Its translation: CSVEVVTAYGYTF.

The chain links TRBV30 to TRBJ1-5; D is undetermined. The ends were cut back, 2 bases at V and 7 bases at J, with 12 bases in the middle. CDR3 size: 13 residues. CDR1 is GTSNPN and CDR2 is SVGIG in the germline V gene (reference sequence). CDR3: CAWSSSTGQPQHF. CDR3 DNA sequence: TGTGCCTGGAGTTCCTCCACGGGGCAGCCCCAGCATTTT.

This chain joins TRBV5-6 and TRBJ1-6; no firm D call. The CDR3 consists of 15 residues. V was cut by 0 bases and J by 0 bases, with 4 bases left in between. Germline V lookup: CDR1 SGHDT, CDR2 YYEEEE. In DNA, the CDR3 is TGTGCCAGCAGCTTGGACCGCTCCTATAATTCACCCCTCCACTTT. Its protein is CASSLDRSYNSPLHF.

The chain combines TRBV7-8 with TRBJ2-7; the D is unclear. The CDR3 has 14 amino acids. The germline V gene has CDR1 SGHVS and CDR2 FQNEAQ. The ends were cut back, 1 base at V and 3 bases at J, with 10 bases in the middle. CDR3 in DNA: TGTGCCAGCAGCTTAGTGGTGGGTCACTACGAGCAGTACTTC. Protein product: CASSLVVGHYEQYF.

J is TRBJ2-7 and V is TRBV5-1, with D unresolved. The CDR3 sequence is 16 residues long. V lost 2 bases, J lost 0 bases, and 15 bases lay in between. Germline V lookup: CDR1 SGHRS, CDR2 YFSETQ. As DNA, the CDR3 is TGCGCCAGCAGCTTTCCCTCGGACGGAAGCTCCTACGAGCAGTACTTC. Its protein is CASSFPSDGSSYEQYF. Full variable domain (rest looked up from reference TRBV5-1 and TRBJ2-7): KAGVTQTPRYLIKTRGQQVTLSCSPISGHRSVSWYQQTPGQGLQFLFEYFSETQRNKGNFPGRFSGRQFSNSRSEMNVSTLELGDSALYLCASSFPSDGSSYEQYFGPGTRLTVT.

V is TRBV2 and J is TRBJ1-1; D is unresolved. Germline CDR1 reads SNHLY; CDR2 reads FYNNEI. Trimming cost V 2 bases and J 1 base, with 8 bases left between them. This CDR3 comprises 14 residues. CDR3: CASSETNRNTEAFF. In DNA, the CDR3 is TGTGCCAGCAGTGAAACAAACAGGAACACTGAAGCTTTCTTT.

This sequence joins TRBV28 and TRBJ1-2, with 12 bases identical to TRBD1. The V segment lost 6 bases and the J segment 4 bases; nucleotides outside the gene matches: 21. Germline V gene lookup returns CDR1 MDHEN and CDR2 SYDVKM. The CDR3 contains 20 residues. The CDR3, as DNA: TGTGCCAGCAGCCAAAGTGGGGACAGGGGGCTCTGGGGCCGCTTCTATGGCTACACCTTC. It codes for CASSQSGDRGLWGRFYGYTF.

V and J are TRBV28 and TRBJ2-1, with 12 bases that match TRBD2. From germline, CDR1 is MDHEN and CDR2 SYDVKM. After removal of 3 bases from V and 12 bases from J, the junction contained 12 bases not matched to a gene. CDR3 length: 16 residues. CDR3 bases: TGTGCCAGCAGTTTTGCCGGGACTAGCGGGTCTCAAGGGCAGTTCTTC. Protein sequence: CASSFAGTSGSQGQFF.

This chain connects TRBV5-5 to TRBJ1-1; 12 bases are a match to TRBD1. This CDR3 has 17 residues. The V gene end was trimmed by 4 bases and the J gene end by 5 bases; junction bases not matched to a gene: 12. Per germline, CDR1 SGHKS and CDR2 YYEKEE (reference sequence). The CDR3 here is CASSLVPGQGAGTEAFF. The CDR3 DNA reads as TGTGCCAGCAGCCTTGTCCCGGGACAGGGGGCGGGTACTGAAGCTTTCTTT.